This is a list of T cell receptor beta chains from one sample in a study of shared clonotypes between healthy human individuals. Assay used: immunoSEQ multiplex PCR; TCRdb lists only in-frame clones, some missing. The sample contains more than 2,000,000 clones, more than 90% of which appear only once. Sequences were obtained from naive CD4+ T cells sorted from blood. The receptors stem from a man between 18 and 35 years old in good health. The CDR3 runs from the conserved cysteine through the conserved F or W. Each record gives: CDR3 protein, CDR3 DNA, J gene, D gene, clone size, V gene. A D gene is named only where the DNA matches it firmly. Clone sizes are given selectively: once, few, many, or a class where the clone is expanded.

CASSTSGGRYEQYF,TGTGCCAGTAGCACTAGCGGGGGGCGCTACGAGCAGTACTTC,TRBJ2-7,TRBD2,-,TRBV19
CASSKDGRGQAQYF,TGTGCCAGCAGCAAAGATGGGCGCGGTCAGGCGCAGTATTTT,TRBJ2-3,-,-,TRBV21-1
CASSTGTALGQFF,TGTGCCAGTTCTACCGGGACAGCCCTCGGGCAGTTCTTC,TRBJ2-1,TRBD1,once,TRBV28
CASSLVVAASSGANVLTF,TGTGCCAGCAGCTTAGTTGTAGCGGCGAGCTCTGGGGCCAACGTCCTGACTTTC,TRBJ2-6,-,-,TRBV7-6
CASARKEAVTGELFF,TGTGCCAGCGCCCGAAAGGAGGCCGTCACCGGGGAGCTGTTTTTT,TRBJ2-2,-,-,TRBV9
CASSLGANQETQYF,TGTGCCAGCAGCCTCGGCGCCAACCAAGAGACCCAGTACTTC,TRBJ2-5,-,once,TRBV11-3
CAISERGLDSPLHF,TGTGCCATCAGTGAGAGGGGACTTGATTCACCCCTCCACTTT,TRBJ1-6,-,-,TRBV10-3
CAWGAEISYEQYF,TGTGCCTGGGGCGCTGAGATCTCCTACGAGCAGTACTTC,TRBJ2-7,-,once,TRBV30
CASSLMTSLYYEQYF,TGTGCCAGCAGTTTGATGACAAGTTTGTACTACGAGCAGTACTTC,TRBJ2-7,-,-,TRBV27
CASSYSTAATDTQYF,TGTGCCAGCAGTTACTCGACGGCAGCCACAGATACGCAGTATTTT,TRBJ2-3,-,-,TRBV6-6
CASSPRTGLADTQYF,TGTGCCAGCAGCCCCCGGACAGGGTTAGCGGATACGCAGTATTTT,TRBJ2-3,TRBD1,-,TRBV7-3
CASSPGIGQGARGYTF,TGTGCCAGCTCACCCGGTATAGGACAGGGGGCGCGCGGCTACACCTTC,TRBJ1-2,TRBD1,-,TRBV18
CASRSIAWPTDTQYF,TGTGCCAGTAGATCCATCGCCTGGCCCACAGATACGCAGTATTTT,TRBJ2-3,-,-,TRBV19
CASSPSRDRGLYEQYF,TGTGCCAGCAGTCCAAGCCGAGACAGGGGGCTCTACGAGCAGTACTTC,TRBJ2-7,TRBD1,-,TRBV25-1
CASSGGQVASYEQYF,TGTGCCAGCAGTGGCGGACAGGTTGCTTCCTACGAGCAGTACTTC,TRBJ2-7,TRBD1,-,TRBV6-5
CASSLATGDRAFF,TGTGCCAGCAGCCTAGCGACAGGGGACCGGGCTTTCTTT,TRBJ1-1,TRBD1,-,TRBV7-2
CASSWSDRSSNYGYTF,TGTGCCAGCAGCTGGTCCGACAGGAGTTCTAACTATGGCTACACCTTC,TRBJ1-2,-,once,TRBV5-6
CASSYGQFEKLFF,TGTGCCAGCAGTTACGGTCAGTTTGAAAAACTGTTTTTT,TRBJ1-4,-,-,TRBV6-6
CASSERDGSGYTF,TGTGCCAGCAGCGAGAGGGACGGTAGCGGCTACACCTTC,TRBJ1-2,-,-,TRBV11-2
CAWSLQSQGGQPQHF,TGTGCCTGGAGCCTACAGTCACAAGGTGGTCAGCCCCAGCATTTT,TRBJ1-5,-,-,TRBV30
CASSVNGGATNEKLFF,TGTGCCAGCAGCGTCAACGGGGGTGCAACTAATGAAAAACTGTTTTTT,TRBJ1-4,-,-,TRBV9
CASSREGGADTQYF,TGTGCCAGCAGCAGAGAGGGGGGTGCAGATACGCAGTATTTT,TRBJ2-3,-,-,TRBV11-3
CATPDRDDGYTF,TGTGCCACCCCGGACAGGGACGATGGCTACACCTTC,TRBJ1-2,TRBD1,-,TRBV28
CASSVAWGSDTQYF,TGTGCCAGCAGCGTAGCTTGGGGGTCGGATACGCAGTATTTT,TRBJ2-3,-,-,TRBV9
CASSTGQGYGYTF,TGCGCCAGCAGCACCGGACAGGGGTATGGCTACACCTTC,TRBJ1-2,TRBD1,-,TRBV5-1
CASSLIGPDNEQFF,TGTGCCAGCAGCCTAATCGGGCCGGACAATGAGCAGTTCTTC,TRBJ2-1,-,-,TRBV7-6
CASSIKNQPQHF,TGTGCCAGTAGTATAAAAAATCAGCCCCAGCATTTT,TRBJ1-5,-,-,TRBV19
CASSRDRGYNEQFF,TGTGCTAGCAGCCGGGACAGGGGCTACAATGAGCAGTTCTTC,TRBJ2-1,TRBD1,once,TRBV7-7
CAWSPEVGYTF,TGTGCCTGGAGTCCGGAGGTGGGCTACACCTTC,TRBJ1-2,-,-,TRBV30
CASSLTGNTGELFF,TGTGCCAGCAGCTTAACAGGAAACACCGGGGAGCTGTTTTTT,TRBJ2-2,-,-,TRBV11-2
CASSTAGTGGKDEQFF,TGCGCCAGCAGTACGGCCGGGACAGGGGGAAAGGATGAGCAGTTCTTC,TRBJ2-1,TRBD1,-,TRBV10-1
CASSLSTGGGSPLHF,TGTGCCAGCAGTTTATCGACAGGGGGAGGCTCACCCCTCCACTTT,TRBJ1-6,TRBD1,-,TRBV27
CASSTSGTGGAYEQYF,TGTGCCAGTAGTACCTCGGGAACAGGGGGGGCCTACGAGCAGTACTTC,TRBJ2-7,-,-,TRBV19
CASSEQGALTEAFF,TGTGCCAGCAGTGAGCAGGGAGCTCTCACTGAAGCTTTCTTT,TRBJ1-1,-,-,TRBV6-1
CASSILSPGGVADTQYF,TGTGCCAGTAGTATCTTGTCCCCGGGAGGGGTTGCAGATACGCAGTATTTT,TRBJ2-3,TRBD2,-,TRBV19
CASSMAGALGSYEQYF,TGTGCCAGCAGTATGGCGGGGGCCCTGGGCTCCTACGAGCAGTACTTC,TRBJ2-7,-,once,TRBV28
CASSPSNEQFF,TGTGCCAGCTCACCAAGTAATGAGCAGTTCTTC,TRBJ2-1,-,-,TRBV18
CATSRDTESNEKLFF,TGTGCCACCAGCAGAGATACAGAATCTAATGAAAAACTGTTTTTT,TRBJ1-4,-,-,TRBV15
CASRASGNYEQYF,TGTGCCAGCAGGGCTAGCGGGAATTACGAGCAGTACTTC,TRBJ2-7,TRBD2,-,TRBV11-2
CASSEGTGPGANVLTF,TGTGCCAGCAGTGAAGGGACAGGGCCTGGGGCCAACGTCCTGACTTTC,TRBJ2-6,TRBD1,-,TRBV6-1
CASSSETGTSFYEQYF,TGTGCCAGCAGTTCGGAGACCGGGACTAGCTTCTACGAGCAGTACTTC,TRBJ2-7,TRBD2,-,TRBV6-5
CASSIQGTDTQYF,TGTGCCAGCAGCATCCAGGGCACAGATACGCAGTATTTT,TRBJ2-3,-,-,TRBV7-9
CASSPADREQYF,TGTGCCAGCAGCCCGGCGGACCGGGAGCAGTACTTC,TRBJ2-7,-,-,TRBV7-2
CASSYPPLGGANVLTF,TGTGCCAGCAGCTACCCTCCCCTTGGAGGGGCCAACGTCCTGACTTTC,TRBJ2-6,-,once,TRBV7-2
CASSEHATPETQYF,TGTGCCAGCAGTGAACATGCGACCCCCGAGACCCAGTACTTC,TRBJ2-5,-,-,TRBV6-1
CAWSKQGRTEAFF,TGTGCCTGGAGTAAACAGGGGCGGACTGAAGCTTTCTTT,TRBJ1-1,TRBD1,-,TRBV30
CASRSLRGGYTF,TGTGCCAGCAGATCACTAAGGGGTGGCTACACCTTC,TRBJ1-2,-,-,TRBV6-5
CASSSSGRPQTYEQYF,TGTGCCAGCAGTTCTAGCGGGAGGCCCCAGACCTACGAGCAGTACTTC,TRBJ2-7,TRBD2,-,TRBV27
CASSLGGLAGAASTDTQYF,TGTGCCAGCAGCTTGGGGGGACTAGCGGGGGCCGCTAGCACAGATACGCAGTATTTT,TRBJ2-3,TRBD2,once,TRBV5-4
CASSLGGTGTYEQYF,TGCGCCAGCAGCTTGGGTGGGACAGGGACCTACGAGCAGTACTTC,TRBJ2-7,TRBD1,once,TRBV5-1